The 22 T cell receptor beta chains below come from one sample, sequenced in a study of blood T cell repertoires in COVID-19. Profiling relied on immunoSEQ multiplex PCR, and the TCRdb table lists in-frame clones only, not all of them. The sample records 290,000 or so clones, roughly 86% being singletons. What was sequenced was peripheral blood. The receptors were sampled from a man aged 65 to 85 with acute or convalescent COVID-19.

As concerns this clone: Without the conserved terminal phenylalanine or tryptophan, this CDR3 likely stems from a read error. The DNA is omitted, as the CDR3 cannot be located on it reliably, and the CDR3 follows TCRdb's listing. CDR3 loop: CAWSLQGTTAGI. The rearrangement uses TRBV30 and TRBJ2-7; the table names TRBD2, a call not compared with the DNA. 12 amino acids form the CDR3, both terminal residues included. Germline lookup yields CDR1 GTSNPN and CDR2 SVGIG (reference sequence).

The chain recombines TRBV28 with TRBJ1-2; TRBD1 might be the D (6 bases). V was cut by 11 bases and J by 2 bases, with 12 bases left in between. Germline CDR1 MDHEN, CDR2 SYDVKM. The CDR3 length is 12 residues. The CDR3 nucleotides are TGTGCCTCTAGGGGGGGGAACTATGGCTACACCTTC. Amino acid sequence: CASRGGNYGYTF.

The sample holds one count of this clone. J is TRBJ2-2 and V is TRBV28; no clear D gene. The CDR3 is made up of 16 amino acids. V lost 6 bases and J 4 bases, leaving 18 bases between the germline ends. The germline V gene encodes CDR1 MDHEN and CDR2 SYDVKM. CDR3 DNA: TGTGCCAGCAGAACTTTAGTACCCCCGCGCACCGGGGAGCTGTTTTTT. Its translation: CASRTLVPPRTGELFF.

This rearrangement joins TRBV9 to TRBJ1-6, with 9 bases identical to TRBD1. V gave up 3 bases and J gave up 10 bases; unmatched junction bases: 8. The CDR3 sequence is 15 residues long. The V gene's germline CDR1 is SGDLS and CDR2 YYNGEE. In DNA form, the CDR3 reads TGTGCCAGCAGCGCCGGGACAGGGACCGGGTCACCCCTCCACTTT. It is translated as CASSAGTGTGSPLHF.

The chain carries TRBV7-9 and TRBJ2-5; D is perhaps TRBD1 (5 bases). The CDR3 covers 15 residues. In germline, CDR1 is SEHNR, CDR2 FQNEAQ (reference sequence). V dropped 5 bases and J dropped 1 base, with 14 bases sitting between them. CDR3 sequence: CASSPPRQRQETQYF. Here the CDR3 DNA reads TGTGCCAGCAGCCCCCCTCGACAGCGCCAAGAGACCCAGTACTTC. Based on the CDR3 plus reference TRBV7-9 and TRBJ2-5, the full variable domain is DTGVSQNPRHKITKRGQNVTFRCDPISEHNRLYWYRQTLGQGPEFLTYFQNEAQLEKSRLLSDRFSAERPKGSFSTLEIQRTEQGDSAMYLCASSPPRQRQETQYFGPGTRLLVL.

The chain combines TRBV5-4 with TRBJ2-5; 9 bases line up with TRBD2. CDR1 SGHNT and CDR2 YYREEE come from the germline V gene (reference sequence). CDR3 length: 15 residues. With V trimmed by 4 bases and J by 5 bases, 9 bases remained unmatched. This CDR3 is CASSPLAGPRETQYF. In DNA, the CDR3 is TGTGCCAGCAGCCCTCTAGCGGGGCCGAGGGAGACCCAGTACTTC.

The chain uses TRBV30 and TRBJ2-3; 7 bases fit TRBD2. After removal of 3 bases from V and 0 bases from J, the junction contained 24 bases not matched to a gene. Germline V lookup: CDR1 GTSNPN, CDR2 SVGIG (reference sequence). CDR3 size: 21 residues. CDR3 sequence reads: CAWRKNVEGGINWLSTDTQYF. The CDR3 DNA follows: TGTGCCTGGAGAAAGAATGTGGAGGGAGGGATTAATTGGCTGAGCACAGATACGCAGTATTTT.

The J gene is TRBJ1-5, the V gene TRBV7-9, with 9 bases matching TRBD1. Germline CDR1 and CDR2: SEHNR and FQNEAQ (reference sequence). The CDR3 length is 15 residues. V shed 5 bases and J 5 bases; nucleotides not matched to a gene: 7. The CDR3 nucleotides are TGTGCCAGCAGCCCGGGACAGGGAGGCTATCAGCCCCAGCATTTT. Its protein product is CASSPGQGGYQPQHF.

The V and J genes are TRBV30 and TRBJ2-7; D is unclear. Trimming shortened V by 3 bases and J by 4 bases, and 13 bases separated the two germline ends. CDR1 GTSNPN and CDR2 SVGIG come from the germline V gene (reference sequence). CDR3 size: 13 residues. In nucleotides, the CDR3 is TGTGCCTGGAGACCGACGGCGAGGTACGAGCAGTACTTC. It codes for CAWRPTARYEQYF. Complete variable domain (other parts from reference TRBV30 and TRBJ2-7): SQTIHQWPATLVQPVGSPLSLECTVEGTSNPNLYWYRQAAGRGLQLLFYSVGIGQISSEVPQNLSASRPQDRQFILSSKKLLLSDSGFYLCAWRPTARYEQYFGPGTRLTVT.

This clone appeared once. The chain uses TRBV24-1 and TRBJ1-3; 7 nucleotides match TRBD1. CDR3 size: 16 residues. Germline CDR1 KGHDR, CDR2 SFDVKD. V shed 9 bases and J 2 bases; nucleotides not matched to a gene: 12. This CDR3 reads CATVILGQSAGNTIYF. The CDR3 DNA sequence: TGTGCCACCGTAATTCTGGGACAGAGCGCTGGAAACACCATATATTTT.

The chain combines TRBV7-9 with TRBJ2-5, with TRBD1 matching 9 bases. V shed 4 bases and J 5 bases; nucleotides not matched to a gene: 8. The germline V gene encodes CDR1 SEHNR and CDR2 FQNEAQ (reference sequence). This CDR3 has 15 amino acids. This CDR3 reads CASSSSRDRVETQYF. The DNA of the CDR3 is TGTGCCAGCAGCTCGTCCCGGGACAGGGTGGAGACCCAGTACTTC.

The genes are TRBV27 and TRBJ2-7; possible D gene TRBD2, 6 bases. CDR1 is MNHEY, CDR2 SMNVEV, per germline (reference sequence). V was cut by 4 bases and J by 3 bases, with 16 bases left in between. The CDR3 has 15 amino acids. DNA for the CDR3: TGTGCCAGCAGTTCAATGGCGGGAAGGGTCTACGAGCAGTACTTC. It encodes CASSSMAGRVYEQYF.

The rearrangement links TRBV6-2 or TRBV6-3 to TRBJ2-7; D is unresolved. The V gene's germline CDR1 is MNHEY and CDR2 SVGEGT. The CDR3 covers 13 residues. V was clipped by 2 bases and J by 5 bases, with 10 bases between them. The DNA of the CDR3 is TGTGCCAGCAGTTACCCCCGAGTGCACGAGCAGTACTTC. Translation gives CASSYPRVHEQYF.

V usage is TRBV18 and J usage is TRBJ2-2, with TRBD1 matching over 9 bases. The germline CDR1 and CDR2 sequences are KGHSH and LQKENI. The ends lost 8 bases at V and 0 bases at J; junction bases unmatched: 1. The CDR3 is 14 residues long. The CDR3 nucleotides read TGTGCCAGCCGGGACAGGGCGAACACCGGGGAGCTGTTTTTT. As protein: CASRDRANTGELFF.

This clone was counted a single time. This CDR3 reads CASTSDSGSVETQYF. The CDR3 nucleotides read TGTGCCAGCACCTCGGATAGCGGGTCCGTAGAGACCCAGTACTTC. The chain couples TRBV3-1 (or the pseudogene TRBV3-2) to TRBJ2-5; 7 positions match TRBD2. This CDR3 is 15 amino acids long. Losses at the gene ends were 7 bases for V and 4 bases for J; bases not matched to a gene: 12. CDR1 is LGHDT and CDR2 is YNNKEL in the germline V gene (reference sequence).

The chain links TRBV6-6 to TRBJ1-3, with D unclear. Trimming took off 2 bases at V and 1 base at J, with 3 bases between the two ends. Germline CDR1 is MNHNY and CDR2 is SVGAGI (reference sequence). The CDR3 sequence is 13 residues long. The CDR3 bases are TGTGCCAGCAGTTACGCGTCTGGAAACACCATATATTTT. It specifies CASSYASGNTIYF.

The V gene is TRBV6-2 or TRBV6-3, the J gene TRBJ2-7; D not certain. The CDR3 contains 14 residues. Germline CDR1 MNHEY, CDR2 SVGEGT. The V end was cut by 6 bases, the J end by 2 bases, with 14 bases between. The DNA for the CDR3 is TGTGCCAGCAGCTCCCCCGCGGTTGCCTACGAGCAGTACTTC. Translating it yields CASSSPAVAYEQYF.

Here the CDR3 DNA reads TGTGCCAGCAGCCGAGACAGGTCAGATACGCAGTATTTT. This translates into CASSRDRSDTQYF. The chain recombines TRBV7-8 with TRBJ2-3, with D maybe TRBD1 (6 bases). Germline lookup yields CDR1 SGHVS and CDR2 FQNEAQ. The ends were cut back, 5 bases at V and 4 bases at J, with 10 bases in the middle. This CDR3 has 13 residues.

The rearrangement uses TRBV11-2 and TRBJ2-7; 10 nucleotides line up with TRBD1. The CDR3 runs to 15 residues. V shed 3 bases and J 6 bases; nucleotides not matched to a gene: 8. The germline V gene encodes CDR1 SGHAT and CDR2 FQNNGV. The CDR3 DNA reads TGTGCCAGCAGCTTGCTGACAGGGGGCCCGTTCGAGCAGTACTTC. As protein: CASSLLTGGPFEQYF.

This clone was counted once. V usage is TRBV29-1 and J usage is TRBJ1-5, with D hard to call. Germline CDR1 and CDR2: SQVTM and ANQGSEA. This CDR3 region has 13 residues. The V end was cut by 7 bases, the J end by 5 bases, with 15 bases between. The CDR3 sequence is CSASPGRDQPQHF. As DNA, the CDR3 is TGCAGCGCATCCCCGGGGAGGGATCAGCCCCAGCATTTT.

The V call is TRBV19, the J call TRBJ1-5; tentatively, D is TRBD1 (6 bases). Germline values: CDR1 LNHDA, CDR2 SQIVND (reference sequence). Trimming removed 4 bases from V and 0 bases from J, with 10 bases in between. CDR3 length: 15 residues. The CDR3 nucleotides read TGTGCCAGTAGTACGGGGGGCCATAGCAATCAGCCCCAGCATTTT. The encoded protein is CASSTGGHSNQPQHF.

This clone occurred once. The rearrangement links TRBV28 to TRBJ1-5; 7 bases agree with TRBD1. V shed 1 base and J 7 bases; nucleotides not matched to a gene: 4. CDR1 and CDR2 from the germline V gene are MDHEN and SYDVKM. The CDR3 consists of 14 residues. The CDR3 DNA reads TGTGCCAGCAGTTTATTACAGGGGTGGCAGCCCCAGCATTTT. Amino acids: CASSLLQGWQPQHF.